The T cell receptor (beta chain) under discussion was sequenced for a study of blood T cell repertoires in COVID-19. About the research overall: Acute and convalescent COVID-19 specimens originated in the United States, Italy and Spain.

Original analysis: Reference gene primers were amplified, and this amplification served to estimate nucleated cell counts. Assay used: immunoSEQ multiplex PCR; TCRdb lists only in-frame clones, some missing. That table supplies the V and J calls and clone size; D and trimming were determined from the DNA. The table records about 300,000 clones, around 84% of them present only once. This CDR3 has 15 residues. Trimming took off 3 bases at V and 4 bases at J, with 14 bases between the two ends. Germline V lookup: CDR1 LNHDA, CDR2 SQIVND (reference sequence). Participants spanned ages about 18 to 90 years and resided in 20 to 30 US areas.

J is TRBJ2-3 and V is TRBV19; a possible D gene is TRBD2 (7 bases). The material sequenced was PBMCs or T cells enriched from blood (not recorded which). This TCR derives from a woman between 18 and 29 years old who had recovered from COVID-19. The CDR3 loop reads CASSMDSGGPDTQYF. Here the CDR3 DNA reads TGTGCCAGTAGTATGGACTCGGGGGGCCCAGATACGCAGTATTTT. The variable domain in full, with the rest retrieved from reference TRBV19 and TRBJ2-3, is DGGITQSPKYLFRKEGQNVTLSCEQNLNHDAMYWYRQDPGQGLRLIYYSQIVNDFQKGDIAEGYSVSREKKESFPLTVTSAQKNPTAFYLCASSMDSGGPDTQYFGPGTRLTVL.